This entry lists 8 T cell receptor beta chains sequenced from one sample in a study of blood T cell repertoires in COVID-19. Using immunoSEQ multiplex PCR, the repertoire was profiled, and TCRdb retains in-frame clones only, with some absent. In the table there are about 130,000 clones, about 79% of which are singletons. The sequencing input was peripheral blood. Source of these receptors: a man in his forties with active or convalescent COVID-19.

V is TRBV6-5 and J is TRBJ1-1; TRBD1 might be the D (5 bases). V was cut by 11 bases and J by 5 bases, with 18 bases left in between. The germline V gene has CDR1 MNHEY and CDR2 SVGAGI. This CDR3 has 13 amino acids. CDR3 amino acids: CAPKKGLRTEAFF. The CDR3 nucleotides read TGTGCCCCGAAGAAGGGGCTGAGGACTGAAGCTTTCTTT.

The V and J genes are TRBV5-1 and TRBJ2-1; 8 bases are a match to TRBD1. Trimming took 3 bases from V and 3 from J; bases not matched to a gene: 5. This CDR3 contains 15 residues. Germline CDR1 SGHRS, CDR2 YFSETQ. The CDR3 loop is CASSSFDRGYNEQFF. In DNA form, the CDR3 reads TGCGCCAGCAGCTCGTTCGACAGGGGCTACAATGAGCAGTTCTTC.

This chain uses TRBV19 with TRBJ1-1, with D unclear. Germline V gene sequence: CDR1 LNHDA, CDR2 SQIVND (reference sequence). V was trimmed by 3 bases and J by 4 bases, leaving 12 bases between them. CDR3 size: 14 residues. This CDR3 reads CASSILREGTEAFF. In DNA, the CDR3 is TGTGCCAGTAGTATCCTGAGGGAGGGCACTGAAGCTTTCTTT.

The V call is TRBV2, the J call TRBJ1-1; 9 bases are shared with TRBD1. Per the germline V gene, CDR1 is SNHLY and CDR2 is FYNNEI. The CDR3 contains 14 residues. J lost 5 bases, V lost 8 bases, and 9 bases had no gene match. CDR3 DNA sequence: TGTGCCAGCGGGTGGATCGGACAGGGGACTGAAGCTTTCTTT. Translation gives CASGWIGQGTEAFF.

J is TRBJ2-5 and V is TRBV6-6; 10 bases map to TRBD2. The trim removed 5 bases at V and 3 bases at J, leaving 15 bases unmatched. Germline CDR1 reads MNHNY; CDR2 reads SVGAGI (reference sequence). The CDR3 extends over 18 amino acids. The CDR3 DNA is TGTGCCAGCAGTCAGCCCGGGAGGCCCGGGACTAGCGAAGAGACCCAGTACTTC. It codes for CASSQPGRPGTSEETQYF.

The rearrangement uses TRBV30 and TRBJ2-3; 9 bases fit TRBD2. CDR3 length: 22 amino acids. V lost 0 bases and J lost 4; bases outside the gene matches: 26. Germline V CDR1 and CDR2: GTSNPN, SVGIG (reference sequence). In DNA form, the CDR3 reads TGTGCCTGGAGTGTACGGGGGGGTGTGGCTAGCGGGATGGTAGGGAAGGCAGATACGCAGTATTTT. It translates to CAWSVRGGVASGMVGKADTQYF.

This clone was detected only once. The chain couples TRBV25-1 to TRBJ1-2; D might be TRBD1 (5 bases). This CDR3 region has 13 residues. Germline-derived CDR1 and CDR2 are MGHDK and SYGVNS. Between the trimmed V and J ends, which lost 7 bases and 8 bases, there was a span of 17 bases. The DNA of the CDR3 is TGTGCCAGCACAGGGACTGGTCTTGGGGGCTACACCTTC. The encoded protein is CASTGTGLGGYTF.

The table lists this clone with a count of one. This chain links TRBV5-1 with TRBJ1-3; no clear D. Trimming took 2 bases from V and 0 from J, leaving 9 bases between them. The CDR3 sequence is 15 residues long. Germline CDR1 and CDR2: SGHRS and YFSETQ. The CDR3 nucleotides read TGCGCCAGCAGCTTAACTACGGCCTCTGGAAACACCATATATTTT. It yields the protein CASSLTTASGNTIYF.